In its sample, the clone carrying this TCR beta chain was seen once. This sample was taken from a study of CD8 T cells in Susac syndrome. An amount of RNA that ranged from roughly 0.5 to 1 ug was reverse transcribed with random hexamers. TCRdb ran MiXCR on the immunoSEQ multiplex PCR reads and lists one entry per CDR3 protein. The sample includes approximately 190,000 distinct CDR3 sequences, roughly 92% of them seen just once. This CDR3 has 15 amino acids. The germline V gene encodes CDR1 SGHRS and CDR2 YFSETQ. V lost 3 bases to trimming and J lost 11 bases; unmatched junction nucleotides: 7. The receptor's source is a human donor in good health. The rearrangement links TRBV5-1 to TRBJ1-6; 11 bases match TRBD1. Sequenced material: CD4+ T cells from PBMCs. CDR3: CASSWTGTGGTPLHF. DNA of the CDR3: TGCGCCAGCAGCTGGACCGGGACAGGGGGGACACCCCTCCACTTT.